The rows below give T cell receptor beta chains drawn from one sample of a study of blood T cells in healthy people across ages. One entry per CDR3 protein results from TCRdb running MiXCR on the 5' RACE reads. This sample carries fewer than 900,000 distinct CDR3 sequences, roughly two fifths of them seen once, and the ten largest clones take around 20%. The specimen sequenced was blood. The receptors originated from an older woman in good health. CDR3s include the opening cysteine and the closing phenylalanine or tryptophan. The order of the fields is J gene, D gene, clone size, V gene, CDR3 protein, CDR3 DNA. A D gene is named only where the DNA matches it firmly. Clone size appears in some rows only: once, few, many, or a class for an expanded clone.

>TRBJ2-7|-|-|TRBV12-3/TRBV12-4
CASSFRGGGRRNHEQYF
TGTGCCAGCAGTTTTCGCGGTGGGGGGCGTAGAAATCACGAGCAGTACTTC
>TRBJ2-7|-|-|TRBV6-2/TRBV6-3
CASRPLQGNEQYF
TGTGCCAGCAGACCACTACAGGGAAACGAGCAGTACTTC
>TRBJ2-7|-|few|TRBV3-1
CASSQDQATYEQYF
TGTGCCAGCAGCCAAGATCAGGCCACCTACGAGCAGTACTTC
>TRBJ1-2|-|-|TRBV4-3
CASSQEAAGLGYGYTF
TGCGCCAGCAGCCAAGAGGCCGCGGGGCTTGGGTATGGCTACACCTTC
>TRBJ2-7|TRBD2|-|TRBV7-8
CASTLLAASYEQYF
TGTGCCAGCACCTTGCTAGCGGCATCCTACGAGCAGTACTTC
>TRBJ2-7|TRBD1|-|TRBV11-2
CASRPDTGGSYEQYF
TGTGCCAGCAGACCAGATACAGGGGGCAGTTACGAGCAGTACTTC
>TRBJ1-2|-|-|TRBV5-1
CASSSNALEVSYTF
TGCGCCAGCAGCTCGAATGCCCTTGAGGTCAGCTACACCTTC
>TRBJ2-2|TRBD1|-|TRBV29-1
CSVKQGGNTGELFF
TGCAGCGTTAAACAGGGGGGGAACACCGGGGAGCTGTTTTTT
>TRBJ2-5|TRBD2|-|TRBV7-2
CASSITSGQGGTQYF
TGTGCCAGCAGCATAACTAGCGGGCAAGGTGGGACCCAGTACTTC
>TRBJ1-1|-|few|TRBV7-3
CASSPTGGRETEAFF
TGTGCCAGCAGCCCCACGGGGGGAAGAGAGACTGAAGCTTTCTTT
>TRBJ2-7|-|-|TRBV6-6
CASSYRRGIAYNEQYF
TGTGCCAGCAGTTACCGCAGGGGTATTGCCTACAATGAGCAGTACTTC
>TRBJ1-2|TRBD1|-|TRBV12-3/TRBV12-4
CASSLGQGSSSIDGYTF
TGTGCCAGCAGTTTAGGACAGGGAAGCTCCTCTATCGATGGCTACACCTTC
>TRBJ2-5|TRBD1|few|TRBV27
CASSLQQGAWETQYF
TGTGCCAGCAGTTTACAGCAGGGGGCATGGGAGACCCAGTACTTC
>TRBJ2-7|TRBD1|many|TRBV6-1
CASTTGQGFDEQYF
TGTGCCAGCACTACGGGACAGGGTTTCGACGAGCAGTACTTC
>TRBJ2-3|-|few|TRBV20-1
CSASPGQSTDTQYF
TGCAGTGCTAGTCCGGGACAAAGCACAGATACGCAGTATTTT
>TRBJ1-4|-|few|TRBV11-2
CASSLSVQGNEKLFF
TGTGCCAGCAGCTTATCGGTTCAGGGGAATGAAAAACTGTTTTTT
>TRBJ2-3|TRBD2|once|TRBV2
CASRKLAESTDTQYF
TGTGCCAGCAGGAAACTAGCGGAGAGCACAGATACGCAGTATTTT
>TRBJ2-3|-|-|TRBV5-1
CASTEGGTDTQYF
TGCGCCAGCACTGAGGGGGGCACAGATACGCAGTATTTT
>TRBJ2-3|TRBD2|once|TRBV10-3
CAISEERLAGAFTDTQYF
TGTGCCATCAGTGAAGAGAGGTTAGCGGGGGCCTTCACAGATACGCAGTATTTT
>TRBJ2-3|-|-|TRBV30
CALTGTRTDTQYF
TGTGCCTTAACAGGAACTCGGACAGATACGCAGTATTTT
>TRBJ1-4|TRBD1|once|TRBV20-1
CSASERTGTNEKLLF
TGCAGTGCTAGCGAGCGGACAGGGACTAATGAAAAACTGTTATTT
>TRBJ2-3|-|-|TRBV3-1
CASSQRRGPITETQYF
TGTGCCAGCAGCCAACGGCGGGGGCCGATCACAGAGACGCAGTATTTT
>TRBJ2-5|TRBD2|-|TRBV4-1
CARSQEKLAGFQETQYF
TGCGCCCGCAGCCAAGAGAAACTAGCGGGATTCCAAGAGACCCAGTACTTC
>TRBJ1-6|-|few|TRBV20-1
CSAPTGHNSPLHF
TGCAGTGCTCCGACAGGACATAATTCACCCCTCCACTTT
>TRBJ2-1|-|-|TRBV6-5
CASSYDRSGFYNEQFF
TGTGCCAGCAGTTACGATCGGAGCGGGTTTTACAATGAGCAGTTCTTC
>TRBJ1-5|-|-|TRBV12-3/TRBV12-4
CASSFSNSNQPQHF
TGTGCCAGCAGTTTCTCCAATAGCAATCAGCCCCAGCATTTT
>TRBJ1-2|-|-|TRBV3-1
CASSQRVHGYTF
TGTGCCAGCAGCCAACGGGTCCATGGCTACACCTTC
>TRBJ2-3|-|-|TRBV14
CASSLNRADTQYF
TGTGCCAGCAGCTTAAACAGGGCAGATACGCAGTATTTT
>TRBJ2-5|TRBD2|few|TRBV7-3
CASRATGVAGGGEQYF
TGTGCCAGCAGAGCGACCGGGGTAGCGGGAGGAGGTGAGCAGTACTTC
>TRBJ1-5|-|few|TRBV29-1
CSVLEGRDQPQHF
TGCAGCGTGCTCGAGGGTCGGGATCAGCCCCAGCATTTT
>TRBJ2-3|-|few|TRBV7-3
CASSVKRGDTQYF
TGTGCCAGCAGCGTAAAGAGGGGAGATACGCAGTATTTT
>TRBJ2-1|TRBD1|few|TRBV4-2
CASSLDRGLRNEQFF
TGTGCCAGCAGTCTGGACAGGGGGCTTCGCAATGAGCAGTTCTTC
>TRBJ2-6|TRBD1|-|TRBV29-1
CSVLDRVRSGANVLTF
TGCAGCGTACTAGACAGGGTGCGCTCTGGGGCCAACGTCCTGACTTTC
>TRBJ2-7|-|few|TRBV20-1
CSARAALAGTREYF
TGCAGTGCTAGAGCCGCACTAGCTGGAACCCGGGAGTACTTC
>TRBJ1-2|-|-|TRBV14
CASSQDSLGPRRNYGYTF
TGTGCCAGCAGCCAGGATAGCTTGGGTCCGAGAAGGAACTATGGCTACACCTTC
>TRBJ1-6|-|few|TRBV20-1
CSAVGGGGAYNSPLHF
TGCAGTGCTGTAGGGGGGGGCGGCGCCTATAATTCACCCCTCCACTTT
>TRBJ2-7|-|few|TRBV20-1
CSLQGSYEQYF
TGCAGTCTACAGGGCTCCTACGAGCAGTACTTC
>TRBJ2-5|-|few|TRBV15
CATSSAPGSQETQYF
TGTGCCACCAGCAGCGCCCCTGGTTCCCAAGAGACCCAGTACTTC
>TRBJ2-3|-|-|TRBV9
CASSVVSFTDTQYF
TGTGCCAGCAGCGTAGTTTCGTTCACAGATACGCAGTATTTT
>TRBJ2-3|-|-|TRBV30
CACRRDTQYF
TGTGCCTGTCGCCGGGATACGCAGTATTTT
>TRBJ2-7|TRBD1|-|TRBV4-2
CASSETGTESYEQYF
TGTGCCAGCAGCGAAACCGGGACAGAGAGTTACGAGCAGTACTTC
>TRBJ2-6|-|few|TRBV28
CASTGHTISGANVLTF
TGTGCCAGCACGGGACACACAATCTCTGGGGCCAACGTCCTGACTTTC
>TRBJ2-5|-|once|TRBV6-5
CASSPDWRRNEQYF
TGTGCCAGCAGTCCTGACTGGCGTAGGAATGAGCAGTACTTC
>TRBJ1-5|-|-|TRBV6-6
CASSSTVPQHF
TGTGCCAGCAGTTCTACGGTACCCCAGCATTTT
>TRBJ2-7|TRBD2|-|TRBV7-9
CASSLALPSGDYEQYF
TGTGCCAGCAGCTTAGCGCTGCCTAGCGGGGACTACGAGCAGTACTTC
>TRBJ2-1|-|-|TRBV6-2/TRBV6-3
CASGTTYNEQFF
TGTGCCAGCGGGACCACCTACAATGAGCAGTTCTTC
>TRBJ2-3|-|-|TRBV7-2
CASSQIQGGADTQYF
TGTGCCAGCAGCCAAATACAGGGTGGAGCAGATACGCAGTATTTT
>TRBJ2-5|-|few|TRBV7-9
CASSSWTGKQETQYF
TGTGCCAGCAGCTCATGGACGGGAAAACAAGAGACCCAGTACTTC
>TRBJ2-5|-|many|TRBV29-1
CSVQGPQETQYF
TGCAGCGTGCAGGGGCCCCAAGAGACCCAGTACTTC
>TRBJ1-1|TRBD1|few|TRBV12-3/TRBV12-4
CASSPPSGTGITEAFF
TGTGCCAGCAGTCCCCCCTCCGGGACAGGGATCACTGAAGCTTTCTTT
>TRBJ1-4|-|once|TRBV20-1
CSAPPGTNEKLFF
TGCAGTGCACCGCCGGGGACTAATGAAAAACTGTTTTTT
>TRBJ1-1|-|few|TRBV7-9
CASTPDPGIVTEAFF
TGTGCCAGCACCCCAGATCCAGGGATAGTCACTGAAGCTTTCTTT
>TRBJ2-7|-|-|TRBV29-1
CSVQGLSYEQYF
TGCAGCGTACAGGGTCTATCCTACGAGCAGTACTTC
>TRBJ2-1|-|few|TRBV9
CASSVAGAGWNEQFF
TGTGCCAGCAGCGTAGCGGGAGCCGGTTGGAATGAGCAGTTCTTC
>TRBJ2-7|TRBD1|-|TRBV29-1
CSAQDREYEQYF
TGCAGCGCCCAGGACAGGGAGTACGAGCAGTACTTC
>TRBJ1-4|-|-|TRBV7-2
CATSLNQGEKLFF
TGTGCCACTTCTCTCAACCAAGGGGAAAAACTGTTTTTT
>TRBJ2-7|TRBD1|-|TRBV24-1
CATSAGTGAYEQYF
TGTGCCACCAGTGCCGGGACAGGGGCCTACGAGCAGTACTTC